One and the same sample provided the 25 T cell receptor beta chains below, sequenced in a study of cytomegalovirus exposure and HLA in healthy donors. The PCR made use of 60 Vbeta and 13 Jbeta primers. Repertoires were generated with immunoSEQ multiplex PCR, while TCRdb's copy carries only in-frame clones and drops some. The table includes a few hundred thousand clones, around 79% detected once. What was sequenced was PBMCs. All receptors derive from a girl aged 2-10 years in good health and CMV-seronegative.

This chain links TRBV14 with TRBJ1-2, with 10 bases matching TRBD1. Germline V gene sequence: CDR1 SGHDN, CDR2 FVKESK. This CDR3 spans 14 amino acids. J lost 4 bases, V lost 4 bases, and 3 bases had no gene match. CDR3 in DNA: TGTGCCAGCAGCCCCCGGACAGGGGGCTATGGCTACACCTTC. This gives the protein CASSPRTGGYGYTF.

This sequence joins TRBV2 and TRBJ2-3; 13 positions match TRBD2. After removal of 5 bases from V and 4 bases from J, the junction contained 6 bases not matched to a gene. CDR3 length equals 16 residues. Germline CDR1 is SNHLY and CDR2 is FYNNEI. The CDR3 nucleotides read TGTGCCAGCAGTTTCCGGACTAGCGGGGGTGCAGATACGCAGTATTTT. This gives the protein CASSFRTSGGADTQYF.

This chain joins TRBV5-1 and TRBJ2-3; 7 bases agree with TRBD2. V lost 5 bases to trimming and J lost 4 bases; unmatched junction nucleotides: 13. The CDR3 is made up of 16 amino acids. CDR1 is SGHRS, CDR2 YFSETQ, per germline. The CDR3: CASREAGTLSSDTQYF. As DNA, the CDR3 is TGCGCCAGCAGGGAAGCGGGAACCTTGAGCTCAGATACGCAGTATTTT.

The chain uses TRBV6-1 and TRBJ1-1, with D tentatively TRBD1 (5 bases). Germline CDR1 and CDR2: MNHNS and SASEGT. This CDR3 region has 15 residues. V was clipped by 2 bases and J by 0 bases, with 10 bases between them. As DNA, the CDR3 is TGTGCCAGCAGTGAACTGACAGCCATGAACACTGAAGCTTTCTTT. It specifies CASSELTAMNTEAFF.

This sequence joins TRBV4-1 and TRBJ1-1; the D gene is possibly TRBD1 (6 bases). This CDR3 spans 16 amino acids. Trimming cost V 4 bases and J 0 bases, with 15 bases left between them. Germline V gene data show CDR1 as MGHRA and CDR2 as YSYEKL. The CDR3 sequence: CASSPIRGGVNTEAFF. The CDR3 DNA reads TGCGCCAGCAGCCCCATTCGAGGGGGGGTGAACACTGAAGCTTTCTTT.

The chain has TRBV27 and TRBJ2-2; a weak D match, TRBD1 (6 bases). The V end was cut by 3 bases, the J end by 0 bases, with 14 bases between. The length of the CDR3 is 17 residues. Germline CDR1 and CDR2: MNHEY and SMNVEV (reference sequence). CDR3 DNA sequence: TGTGCCAGCAGTTTTAACAGGGCGTATGCGAACACCGGGGAGCTGTTTTTT. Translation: CASSFNRAYANTGELFF.

Here the CDR3 DNA reads TGTGCCAGCAGCGTAGTGGAGGGATCTCGAACTAGAACTTTGTTCTTC. It translates to CASSVVEGSRTRTLFF. J is TRBJ2-1 and V is TRBV9; weak D call: TRBD2 (6 bases). The V gene's germline CDR1 is SGDLS and CDR2 YYNGEE. The CDR3 has 16 residues. V lost 0 bases and J 15 bases, leaving 25 bases between the germline ends.

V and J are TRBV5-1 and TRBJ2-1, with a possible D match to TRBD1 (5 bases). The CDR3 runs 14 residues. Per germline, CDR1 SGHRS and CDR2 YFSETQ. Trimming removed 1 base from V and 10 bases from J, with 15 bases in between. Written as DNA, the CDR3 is TGCGCCAGCAGCTTGCACCAGGGTCCCCGGGAGCAGTTCTTC. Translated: CASSLHQGPREQFF.

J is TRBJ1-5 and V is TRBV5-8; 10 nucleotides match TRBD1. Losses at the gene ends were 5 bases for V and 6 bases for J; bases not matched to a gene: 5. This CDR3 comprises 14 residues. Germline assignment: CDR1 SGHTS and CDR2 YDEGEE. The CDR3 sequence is CASSQGQGGQPQHF. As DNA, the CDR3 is TGTGCCAGCAGTCAAGGACAGGGGGGTCAGCCCCAGCATTTT.

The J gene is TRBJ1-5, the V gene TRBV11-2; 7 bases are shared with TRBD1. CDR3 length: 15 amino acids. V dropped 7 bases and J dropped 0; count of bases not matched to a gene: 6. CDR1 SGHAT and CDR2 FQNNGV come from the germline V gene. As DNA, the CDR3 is TGTGCCAGCAACAGGGACAGTGATAGCAATCAGCCCCAGCATTTT. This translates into CASNRDSDSNQPQHF.

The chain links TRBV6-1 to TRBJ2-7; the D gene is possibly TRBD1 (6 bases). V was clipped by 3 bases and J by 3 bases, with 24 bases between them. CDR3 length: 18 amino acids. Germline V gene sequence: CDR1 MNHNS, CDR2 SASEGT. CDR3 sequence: CASSDLSDWTDGVYEQYF. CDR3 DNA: TGTGCCAGCAGTGATTTGTCGGATTGGACAGACGGAGTCTACGAGCAGTACTTC.

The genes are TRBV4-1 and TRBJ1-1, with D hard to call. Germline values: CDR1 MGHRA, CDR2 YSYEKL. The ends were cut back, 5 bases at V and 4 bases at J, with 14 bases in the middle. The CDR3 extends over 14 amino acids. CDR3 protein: CASSFPDGVTEAFF. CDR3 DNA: TGCGCCAGCAGCTTTCCGGACGGGGTCACTGAAGCTTTCTTT.

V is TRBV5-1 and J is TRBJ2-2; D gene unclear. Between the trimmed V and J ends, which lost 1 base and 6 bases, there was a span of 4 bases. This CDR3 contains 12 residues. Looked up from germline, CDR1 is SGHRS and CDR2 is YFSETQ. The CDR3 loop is CASSLLAGELFF. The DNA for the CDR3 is TGCGCCAGCAGCTTGTTAGCCGGGGAGCTGTTTTTT.

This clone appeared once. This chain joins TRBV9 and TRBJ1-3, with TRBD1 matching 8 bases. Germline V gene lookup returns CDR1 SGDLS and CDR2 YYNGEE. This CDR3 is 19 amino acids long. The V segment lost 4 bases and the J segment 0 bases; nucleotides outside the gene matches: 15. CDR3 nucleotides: TGTGCCAGCAGCCATACCATGGACAGGGAAAGAATCTCTGGAAACACCATATATTTT. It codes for CASSHTMDRERISGNTIYF.

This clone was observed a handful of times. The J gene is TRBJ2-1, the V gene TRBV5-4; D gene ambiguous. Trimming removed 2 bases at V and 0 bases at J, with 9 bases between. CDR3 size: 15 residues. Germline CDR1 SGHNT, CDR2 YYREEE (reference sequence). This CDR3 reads CASSFASSSYNEQFF. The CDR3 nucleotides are TGTGCCAGCAGCTTTGCATCGAGCTCCTACAATGAGCAGTTCTTC.

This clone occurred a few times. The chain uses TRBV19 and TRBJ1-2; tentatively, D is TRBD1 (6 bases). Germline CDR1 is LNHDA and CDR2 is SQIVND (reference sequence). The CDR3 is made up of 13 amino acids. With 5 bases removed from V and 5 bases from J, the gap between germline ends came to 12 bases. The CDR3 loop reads CASSSGRGYGYTF. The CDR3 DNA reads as TGTGCCAGTAGTTCTGGCAGGGGTTATGGCTACACCTTC.

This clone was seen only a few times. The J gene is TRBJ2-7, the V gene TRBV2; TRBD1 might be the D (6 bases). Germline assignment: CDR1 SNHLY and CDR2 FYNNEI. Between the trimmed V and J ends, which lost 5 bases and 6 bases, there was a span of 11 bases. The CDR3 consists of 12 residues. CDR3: CASSQQGIEQYF. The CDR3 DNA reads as TGTGCCAGCAGTCAGCAGGGGATCGAGCAGTACTTC. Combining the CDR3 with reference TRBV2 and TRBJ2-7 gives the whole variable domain EPEVTQTPSHQVTQMGQEVILRCVPISNHLYFYWYRQILGQKVEFLVSFYNNEISEKSEIFDDQFSVERPDGSNFTLKIRSTKLEDSAMYFCASSQQGIEQYFGPGTRLTVT.

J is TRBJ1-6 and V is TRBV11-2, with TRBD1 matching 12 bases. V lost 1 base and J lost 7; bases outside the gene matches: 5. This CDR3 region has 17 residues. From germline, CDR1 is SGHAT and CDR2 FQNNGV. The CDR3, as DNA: TGTGCCAGCAGCTTAGTATTAGGGACAGGGGGCAATTCACCCCTCCACTTT. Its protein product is CASSLVLGTGGNSPLHF.

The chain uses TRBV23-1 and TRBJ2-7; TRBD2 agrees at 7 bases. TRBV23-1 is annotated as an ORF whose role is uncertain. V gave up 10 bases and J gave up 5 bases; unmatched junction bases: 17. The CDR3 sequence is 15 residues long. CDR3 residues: CANPRGSREEDEQYF. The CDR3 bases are TGCGCCAACCCAAGAGGCAGCCGGGAGGAGGACGAGCAGTACTTC.

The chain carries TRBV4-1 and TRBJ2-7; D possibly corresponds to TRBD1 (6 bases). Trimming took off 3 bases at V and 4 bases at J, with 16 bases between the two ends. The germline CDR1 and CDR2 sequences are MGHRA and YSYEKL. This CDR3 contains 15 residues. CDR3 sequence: CASSQGTGFYYEQYF. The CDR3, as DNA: TGCGCCAGCAGCCAGGGAACAGGGTTTTATTACGAGCAGTACTTC.

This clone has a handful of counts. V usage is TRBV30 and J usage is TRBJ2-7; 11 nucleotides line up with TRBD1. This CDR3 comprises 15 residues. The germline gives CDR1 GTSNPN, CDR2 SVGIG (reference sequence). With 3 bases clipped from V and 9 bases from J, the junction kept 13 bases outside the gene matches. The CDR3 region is CAWRTRDRGFQGQYF. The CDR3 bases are TGTGCCTGGAGGACCCGGGACAGGGGGTTCCAGGGGCAGTACTTC. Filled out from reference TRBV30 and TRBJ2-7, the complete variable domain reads SQTIHQWPATLVQPVGSPLSLECTVEGTSNPNLYWYRQAAGRGLQLLFYSVGIGQISSEVPQNLSASRPQDRQFILSSKKLLLSDSGFYLCAWRTRDRGFQGQYFGPGTRLTVT.

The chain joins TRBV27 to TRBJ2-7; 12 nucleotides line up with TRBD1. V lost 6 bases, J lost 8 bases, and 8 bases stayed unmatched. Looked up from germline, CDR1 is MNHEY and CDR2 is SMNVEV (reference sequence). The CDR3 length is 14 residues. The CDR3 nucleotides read TGTGCCAGCAGATCCGCCGGGACAGGGGGCCAGCAGTACTTC. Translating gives CASRSAGTGGQQYF.

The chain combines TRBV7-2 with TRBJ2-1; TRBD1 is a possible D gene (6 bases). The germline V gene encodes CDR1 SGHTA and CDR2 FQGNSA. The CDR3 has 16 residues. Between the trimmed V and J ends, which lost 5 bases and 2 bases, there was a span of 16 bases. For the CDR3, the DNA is TGTGCCAGCAGCCCTTTTGACAGGCCCCCCTACAATGAGCAGTTCTTC. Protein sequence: CASSPFDRPPYNEQFF.

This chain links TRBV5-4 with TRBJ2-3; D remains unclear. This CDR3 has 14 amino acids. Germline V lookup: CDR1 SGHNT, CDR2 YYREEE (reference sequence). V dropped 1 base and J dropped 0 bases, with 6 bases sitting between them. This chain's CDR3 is CASSLTTSTDTQYF. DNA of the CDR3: TGTGCCAGCAGCTTGACCACTAGCACAGATACGCAGTATTTT. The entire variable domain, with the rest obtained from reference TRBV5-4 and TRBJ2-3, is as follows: ETGVTQSPTHLIKTRGQQVTLRCSSQSGHNTVSWYQQALGQGPQFIFQYYREEENGRGNFPPRFSGLQFPNYSSELNVNALELDDSALYLCASSLTTSTDTQYFGPGTRLTVL.

The CDR3, as DNA: TGTGCCACGAACGACAGGGGCACCTATAATTCACCCCTCCACTTT. Protein sequence: CATNDRGTYNSPLHF. The chain recombines TRBV19 with TRBJ1-6; TRBD1 agrees at 8 bases. The CDR3 has 15 residues. Unmatched junction bases numbered 7, after V lost 10 bases and J lost 2 bases. Germline lookup yields CDR1 LNHDA and CDR2 SQIVND (reference sequence).